This TCR beta chain is drawn from a study of blood T cell repertoires in COVID-19. This CDR3 comprises 15 residues. V lost 3 bases to trimming and J lost 4 bases; unmatched junction nucleotides: 7. Looked up from germline, CDR1 is SGDLS and CDR2 is YYNGEE. Per the study methods: Amplification of reference gene primers was used by the study to estimate nucleated cell counts. Only in-frame clones appear in the TCRdb table, and some are missing; sequencing was by immunoSEQ multiplex PCR. That table furnishes V, J and clone size, whereas the DNA furnished D and trimming. The sample has about 320,000 clones; roughly 86% are singletons. The study drew participants aged 18 to 89 years from around 24 US areas. Clinical histories supplied by participants themselves formed the basis of cohort assignment.

The chain joins TRBV9 to TRBJ2-3; 8 bases fit TRBD2. The specimen sequenced was PBMCs or T cells enriched from blood (not recorded which). The origin of this receptor is a woman in her late teens or twenties who had recovered from COVID-19. CDR3 bases: TGTGCCAGCAGCGGTAGCGGGAATTCAGCAGATACGCAGTATTTT. It yields the protein CASSGSGNSADTQYF.